Following are 19 T cell receptor beta chains from one sample sequenced in a study of blood T cell repertoires in COVID-19. Profiled with immunoSEQ multiplex PCR; TCRdb holds only in-frame clones, not every one. Among a few hundred thousand clones listed, about 84% were seen once. The sequenced sample was peripheral blood. The receptors here all came from a woman aged 50 to 60 with acute or convalescent COVID-19.

The J gene is TRBJ1-2, the V gene TRBV6-4, with 7 bases lining up with TRBD1. There are 16 residues in the CDR3. Germline V gene data show CDR1 as MRHNA and CDR2 as SNTAGT. The J segment lost 3 bases and the V segment lost 3 bases, leaving 10 bases of the junction unmatched. The chain's CDR3 is CASSESTGAFYYGYTF. As DNA, the CDR3 is TGTGCCAGCAGTGAATCAACAGGGGCTTTCTACTATGGCTACACCTTC.

The chain recombines TRBV5-1 with TRBJ2-1, with 12 bases that match TRBD2. Germline-derived CDR1 and CDR2 are SGHRS and YFSETQ. V was clipped by 4 bases and J by 4 bases; unmatched bases: 9. The CDR3 is 17 amino acids. CDR3 residues: CASSPGLAGGLYNEQFF. In DNA form, the CDR3 reads TGCGCCAGCAGCCCCGGTCTAGCGGGAGGGCTTTACAATGAGCAGTTCTTC.

The chain joins TRBV3-1 (or the pseudogene TRBV3-2) to TRBJ1-2; 7 bases are shared with TRBD1. J gave up 7 bases and V 0 bases, and 5 bases lay outside the gene matches. Germline loops: CDR1 LGHDT, CDR2 YNNKEL (reference sequence). The CDR3 runs 14 residues. The CDR3 is CASSQDRTGRGYTF. Written as DNA, the CDR3 is TGTGCCAGCAGCCAAGACCGGACAGGCCGTGGCTACACCTTC.

The chain links TRBV6-5 to TRBJ1-3, with TRBD1 matching 11 bases. The CDR3 totals 15 residues. Germline lookup yields CDR1 MNHEY and CDR2 SVGAGI. V was pared by 6 bases and J by 0 bases, with 1 base of the junction left unmatched. CDR3 loop: CASRGTGGSGNTIYF. CDR3 DNA: TGTGCCAGCAGGGGGACAGGGGGCTCTGGAAACACCATATATTTT.

The chain employs TRBV5-1 and TRBJ2-6; D unclear. V lost 2 bases to trimming and J lost 2 bases, with 8 bases between them. This CDR3 comprises 15 residues. Germline V gene data show CDR1 as SGHRS and CDR2 as YFSETQ. The CDR3 nucleotides read TGCGCCAGCAGCTTAGGAGACGCTGGGGCCAACGTCCTGACTTTC. Amino acids: CASSLGDAGANVLTF.

This sequence joins TRBV5-1 and TRBJ1-1; D gene ambiguous. The germline V gene encodes CDR1 SGHRS and CDR2 YFSETQ. The CDR3 totals 14 residues. The V gene lost 2 bases and the J gene lost 1 base, with 9 bases spanning the gap. CDR3 nucleotides: TGCGCCAGCAGCTTACCCACACCGAACACTGAAGCTTTCTTT. It yields the protein CASSLPTPNTEAFF.

This chain uses TRBV7-9 with TRBJ1-2; the D is unclear. The V gene lost 3 bases and the J gene lost 5 bases, with 13 bases spanning the gap. The CDR3 has 14 residues. Germline V gene sequence: CDR1 SEHNR, CDR2 FQNEAQ (reference sequence). CDR3 nucleotides: TGTGCCAGCAGCTTCGTCAGAAGTCGATATGGCTACACCTTC. Its protein product is CASSFVRSRYGYTF.

The J gene is TRBJ2-1, the V gene TRBV7-2, with 15 bases lining up with TRBD2. This CDR3 has 15 residues. V shed 4 bases and J 9 bases; nucleotides not matched to a gene: 4. From germline, CDR1 is SGHTA and CDR2 FQGNSA. CDR3 DNA: TGTGCCAGCAGCTCGGGACTAGCGGGAGGTTTTGAGCAGTTCTTC. As protein: CASSSGLAGGFEQFF. Looking up the rest from reference TRBV7-2 and TRBJ2-1 gives the full variable domain: GAGVSQSPSNKVTEKGKDVELRCDPISGHTALYWYRQSLGQGLEFLIYFQGNSAPDKSGLPSDRFSAERTGGSVSTLTIQRTQQEDSAVYLCASSSGLAGGFEQFFGPGTRLTVL.

This clone was seen only a few times. The V and J genes are TRBV5-1 and TRBJ2-3, with unresolved D. V lost 1 base and J lost 1, with 10 bases in between. The length of the CDR3 is 15 residues. Looked up from germline, CDR1 is SGHRS and CDR2 is YFSETQ. In DNA form, the CDR3 reads TGCGCCAGCAGCTTGAGCGTGTCTGGCACAGATACGCAGTATTTT. It specifies CASSLSVSGTDTQYF.

The chain uses TRBV6-2 or TRBV6-3 and TRBJ2-1; D might be TRBD2 (5 bases). V lost 2 bases and J 4 bases, leaving 6 bases between the germline ends. CDR3 length: 13 residues. CDR1 and CDR2 from the germline V gene are MNHEY and SVGEGT. The CDR3 sequence: CASSYGLYNEQFF. In nucleotides, the CDR3 is TGTGCCAGCAGTTACGGACTTTACAATGAGCAGTTCTTC.

This clone was seen a few times. This chain connects TRBV28 to TRBJ1-4; 8 bases map to TRBD1. Per germline, CDR1 MDHEN and CDR2 SYDVKM. V trimming: 5 bases; J trimming: 8 bases; junction bases outside the gene matches: 10. CDR3 length: 15 residues. CDR3 protein: CASSIPTGGNEKLFF. The CDR3 DNA sequence: TGTGCCAGCAGTATTCCAACAGGGGGAAACGAAAAACTGTTTTTT.

The genes are TRBV5-6 and TRBJ1-2; 7 bases are a match to TRBD1. Per germline, CDR1 SGHDT and CDR2 YYEEEE. The CDR3 length is 12 residues. With 2 bases clipped from V and 8 bases from J, the junction kept 3 bases outside the gene matches. For the CDR3, the DNA is TGTGCCAGCAGCTTACCGACAGGGGGCTACACCTTC. Its protein product is CASSLPTGGYTF.

CDR3: CASSLNRGGGYNEQFF. The CDR3 nucleotides are TGTGCCAGCAGCTTAAACAGGGGTGGCGGGTACAATGAGCAGTTCTTC. The V and J genes are TRBV7-3 and TRBJ2-1; TRBD1 matches 7 bases. Germline loops: CDR1 SGHTA, CDR2 FQGTGA. V gave up 1 base and J gave up 4 bases; unmatched junction bases: 7. The CDR3 contains 16 residues.

This chain uses TRBV19 with TRBJ1-1; D gene ambiguous. The germline V and J ends were trimmed by 3 bases and 5 bases, with 10 bases remaining between them. The CDR3 contains 13 residues. Germline CDR1 and CDR2: LNHDA and SQIVND (reference sequence). The CDR3 reads CASSIGRETEAFF. Written as DNA, the CDR3 is TGTGCCAGTAGTATTGGGCGGGAGACTGAAGCTTTCTTT.

V is TRBV12-3 or TRBV12-4 and J is TRBJ2-3; TRBD2 is a possible D gene (5 bases). The ends were cut back, 5 bases at V and 4 bases at J, with 10 bases in the middle. CDR3 length equals 13 residues. For the CDR3, the DNA is TGTGCCAGCAGTACCGAGGGTGCAGATACGCAGTATTTT. The encoded protein is CASSTEGADTQYF.

The CDR3 DNA follows: TGCGCCAGCAGTTCCTGGGACACGTCGGGGACTGAAGCTTTCTTT. Its protein is CASSSWDTSGTEAFF. The chain employs TRBV5-1 and TRBJ1-1; weak D call: TRBD1 (6 bases). The CDR3 has 15 amino acids. Trimming left V 5 bases short and J 5 bases short, with 19 bases between. Germline V gene lookup returns CDR1 SGHRS and CDR2 YFSETQ.

The rearrangement uses TRBV28 and TRBJ1-1; a weak D match, TRBD1 (5 bases). This CDR3 contains 14 residues. Germline lookup yields CDR1 MDHEN and CDR2 SYDVKM. V lost 5 bases, J lost 3 bases, and 13 bases lay in between. Here the CDR3 reads CASSLGGGDTEAFF. CDR3 DNA: TGTGCCAGCAGTCTGGGGGGTGGGGACACTGAAGCTTTCTTT.

This clone was found once. CDR3 nucleotide sequence: TGCGCCAGCAACCAACAGGGGGCCGAGACCCAGTACTTC. Translation gives CASNQQGAETQYF. The genes are TRBV10-2 and TRBJ2-5, with TRBD1 matching over 9 bases. This CDR3 spans 13 amino acids. The germline V gene has CDR1 WSHSY and CDR2 SAAADI. V lost 7 bases and J lost 5; bases outside the gene matches: 5.

This chain joins TRBV7-9 and TRBJ1-5; 9 bases agree with TRBD1. V trimming: 6 bases; J trimming: 5 bases; junction bases outside the gene matches: 8. Germline V lookup: CDR1 SEHNR, CDR2 FQNEAQ (reference sequence). The CDR3 runs to 15 residues. CDR3 residues: CASSFDRGYDQPQHF. The CDR3 DNA reads as TGTGCCAGCAGTTTCGACAGGGGGTACGATCAGCCCCAGCATTTT.